These T cell receptor beta chains were read from a single sample in a study of shared clonotypes between healthy human individuals. Sequencing used immunoSEQ multiplex PCR; TCRdb keeps in-frame clones, though not all of them. The sample consists of 2 million to 3 million clones, under 95% of them appearing once. Source material: naive CD4+ T cells from PBMCs. The receptors shown here come from a man between 18 and 35 years old in good health. Some clones in this sample may be carry-over from other donors' samples. Each CDR3 is given with its conserved first and last residue. A D gene is named only where the DNA matches it firmly. The listing skips clone size in some rows; elsewhere it reads once, few, many or a size class.

CDR3: CASSPGSGGDTQYF; DNA: TGTGCCAGCTCACCAGGTAGCGGGGGAGATACGCAGTATTTT; length: 14; J: TRBJ2-3; V: TRBV18; D: TRBD2; size: .
CDR3: CASSTTTGSDTQYF; DNA: TGTGCCAGCAGCACAACAACAGGGTCAGATACGCAGTATTTT; length: 14; J: TRBJ2-3; V: TRBV7-9; D: .; size: .
CDR3: CATSVRGRINEKLFF; DNA: TGTGCCACCAGCGTGAGGGGGCGAATTAATGAAAAACTGTTTTTT; length: 15; J: TRBJ1-4; V: TRBV15; D: TRBD1; size: .
CDR3: CASSLNGPGETQYF; DNA: TGTGCCAGCAGCTTAAATGGGCCGGGGGAGACCCAGTACTTC; length: 14; J: TRBJ2-5; V: TRBV7-3; D: .; size: .
CDR3: CASSLRGLAGGPNTQYF; DNA: TGTGCCAGCAGCCTAAGGGGACTAGCGGGAGGGCCAAATACGCAGTATTTT; length: 17; J: TRBJ2-3; V: TRBV7-2; D: TRBD2; size: .
CDR3: CASSVTGGWSDTQYF; DNA: TGTGCCAGCAGCGTAACAGGGGGCTGGTCAGATACGCAGTATTTT; length: 15; J: TRBJ2-3; V: TRBV9; D: TRBD1; size: .
CDR3: CASSFVTGELFF; DNA: TGTGCCAGCAGTTTTGTCACCGGGGAGCTGTTTTTT; length: 12; J: TRBJ2-2; V: TRBV28; D: .; size: few
CDR3: CATSRDTGETQYF; DNA: TGTGCCACCAGCAGAGATACTGGAGAGACCCAGTACTTC; length: 13; J: TRBJ2-5; V: TRBV15; D: .; size: .
CDR3: CASSYTGVFTDTQYF; DNA: TGTGCCAGCAGTTATACAGGGGTCTTCACAGATACGCAGTATTTT; length: 15; J: TRBJ2-3; V: TRBV6-5; D: TRBD1; size: .
CDR3: CASSLTGRRAFF; DNA: TGTGCCAGCAGCCTAACAGGGAGGCGAGCTTTCTTT; length: 12; J: TRBJ1-1; V: TRBV5-6; D: .; size: .
CDR3: CASGTSGRSDEQFF; DNA: TGTGCCAGTGGGACTAGCGGGAGAAGCGATGAGCAGTTCTTC; length: 14; J: TRBJ2-1; V: TRBV2; D: TRBD2; size: .
CDR3: CASSPSLTSGSTYEQYF; DNA: TGTGCCAGCAGCCCATCGCTGACTAGCGGGAGTACCTACGAGCAGTACTTC; length: 17; J: TRBJ2-7; V: TRBV7-2; D: TRBD2; size: .
CDR3: CASSLGLGGDYEQYF; DNA: TGTGCCAGCAGCTTAGGGCTAGGGGGAGATTACGAGCAGTACTTC; length: 15; J: TRBJ2-7; V: TRBV11-2; D: .; size: once
CDR3: CSVERRTGELFF; DNA: TGCAGCGTTGAACGGCGGACCGGGGAGCTGTTTTTT; length: 12; J: TRBJ2-2; V: TRBV29-1; D: .; size: .
CDR3: CASRGLTGELFF; DNA: TGTGCCAGCAGAGGACTGACCGGGGAGCTGTTTTTT; length: 12; J: TRBJ2-2; V: TRBV2; D: .; size: .
CDR3: CASSTIWALQETQYF; DNA: TGTGCCAGCAGCACAATTTGGGCCCTTCAAGAGACCCAGTACTTC; length: 15; J: TRBJ2-5; V: TRBV28; D: .; size: .
CDR3: CASSLRPTNEKLFF; DNA: TGTGCCAGCAGCTTGCGTCCAACTAATGAAAAACTGTTTTTT; length: 14; J: TRBJ1-4; V: TRBV5-6; D: .; size: once
CDR3: CASSPAGRVGETQYF; DNA: TGTGCCAGCAGCCCCGCCGGGCGGGTTGGCGAGACCCAGTACTTC; length: 15; J: TRBJ2-5; V: TRBV7-3; D: .; size: .